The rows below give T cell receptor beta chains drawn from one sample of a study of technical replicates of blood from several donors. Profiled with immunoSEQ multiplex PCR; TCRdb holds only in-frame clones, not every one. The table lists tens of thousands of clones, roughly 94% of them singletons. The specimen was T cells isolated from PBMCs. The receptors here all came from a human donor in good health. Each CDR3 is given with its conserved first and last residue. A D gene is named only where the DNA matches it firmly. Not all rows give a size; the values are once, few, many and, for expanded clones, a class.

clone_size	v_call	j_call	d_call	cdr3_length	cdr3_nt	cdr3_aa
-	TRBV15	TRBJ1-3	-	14	TGTGCCACCAGCAAGACAGACTCTGGAAACACCATATATTTT	CATSKTDSGNTIYF
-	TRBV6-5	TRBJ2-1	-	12	TGTGCCAGCAGCTCGGGACTCCTGGAGCAGTTCTTC	CASSSGLLEQFF
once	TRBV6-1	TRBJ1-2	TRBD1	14	TGTGCCAGCAGTGAACTCGGGACAGGGGGAAGCTACACCTTC	CASSELGTGGSYTF
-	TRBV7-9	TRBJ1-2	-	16	TGTGCCAGCAGCTCCCCTACAGGACCCTTTAACTATGGCTACACCTTC	CASSSPTGPFNYGYTF
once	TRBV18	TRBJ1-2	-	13	TGTGCCAGCTCATCAGGAGGAGGATCGAGCTACACCTTC	CASSSGGGSSYTF
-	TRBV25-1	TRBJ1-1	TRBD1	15	TGTGCCAGCAGTACACCGACAGGGAGGAACACTGAAGCTTTCTTT	CASSTPTGRNTEAFF
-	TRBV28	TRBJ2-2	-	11	TGTGCCAGCAGCTACCCCGGGGAGCTGTTTTTT	CASSYPGELFF
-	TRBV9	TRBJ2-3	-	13	TGTGCCAGCAGCCCACCGGGGACAGATACGCAGTATTTT	CASSPPGTDTQYF
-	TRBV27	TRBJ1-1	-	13	TGTGCCAGCAGTTTGGGGCTGAACACTGAAGCTTTCTTT	CASSLGLNTEAFF
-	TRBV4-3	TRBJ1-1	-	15	TGCGCCAGCAGCCAAGTGGGGGCGATGAACACTGAAGCTTTCTTT	CASSQVGAMNTEAFF
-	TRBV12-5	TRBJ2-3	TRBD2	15	TGTGCTAGTGGTATTCTAGCGGGGAGCACAGATACGCAGTATTTT	CASGILAGSTDTQYF
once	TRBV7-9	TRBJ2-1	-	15	TGTGCCAGCAGCCCCCGGGCTAGCGTAGGCAATGAGCAGTTCTTC	CASSPRASVGNEQFF
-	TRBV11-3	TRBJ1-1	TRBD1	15	TGTGCCAGCCGACGACAGGGGAAGGGGCCCACTGAAGCTTTCTTT	CASRRQGKGPTEAFF
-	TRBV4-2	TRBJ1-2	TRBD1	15	TGTGCCAGCAGCCAAGATGTCCAGGGGGCAACTGGCTACACCTTC	CASSQDVQGATGYTF
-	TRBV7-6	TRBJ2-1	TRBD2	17	TGTGCCAGCAGCTTGAGGATAGCGGGGCCCGCCTACAATGAGCAGTTCTTC	CASSLRIAGPAYNEQFF
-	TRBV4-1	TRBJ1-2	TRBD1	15	TGCGCCAGCAGCCAACAACAGGGGGGTAACTATGGCTACACCTTC	CASSQQQGGNYGYTF
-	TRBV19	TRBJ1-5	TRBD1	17	TGTGCCAGTAGTGATGACAGGGGGATCTGGGGCAATCAGCCCCAGCATTTT	CASSDDRGIWGNQPQHF
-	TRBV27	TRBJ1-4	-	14	TGTGCCAGCAATAGGGGCTCAGCTAATGAAAAACTGTTTTTT	CASNRGSANEKLFF
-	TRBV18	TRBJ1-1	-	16	TGTGCCAGCTCACCGGGACAAGACTACATGAACACTGAAGCTTTCTTT	CASSPGQDYMNTEAFF
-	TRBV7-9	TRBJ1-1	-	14	TGTGCCAGCAGCTTTAGTATGGTGAACACTGAAGCTTTCTTT	CASSFSMVNTEAFF
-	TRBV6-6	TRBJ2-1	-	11	TGTGCCACCCATCACTACAATGAGCAGTTCTTC	CATHHYNEQFF
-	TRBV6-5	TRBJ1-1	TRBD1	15	TGTGCCAGCAGTTTGAAGGACAGGGTACACACTGAAGCTTTCTTT	CASSLKDRVHTEAFF
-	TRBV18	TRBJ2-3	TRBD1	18	TGTGCCAGCTCCATCTCTTCGGCGGGACAGGGGTACACAGATACGCAGTATTTT	CASSISSAGQGYTDTQYF
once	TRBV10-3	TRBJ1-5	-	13	TGTGCCATCAGTGAGCAGGCGACGGAGCCCCAGCATTTT	CAISEQATEPQHF
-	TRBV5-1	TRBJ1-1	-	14	TGCGCCAGCAGCTTGGCCGGGGAGGGCACTGAAGCTTTCTTT	CASSLAGEGTEAFF
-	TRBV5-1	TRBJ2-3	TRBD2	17	TGCGCCAGCAGCTTATCAATTAGCGGGAGCTTCACAGATACGCAGTATTTT	CASSLSISGSFTDTQYF
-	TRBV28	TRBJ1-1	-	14	TGTGCCAGCAGTTCAGGACACCCGAACACTGAAGCTTTCTTT	CASSSGHPNTEAFF
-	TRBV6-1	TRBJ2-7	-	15	TGTGCCAGCAGTGAATTGGGACTCCTCGCCTACGAGCAGTACTTC	CASSELGLLAYEQYF
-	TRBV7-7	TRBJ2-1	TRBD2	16	TGTGCCAGCAGCTATGCAGCGGGGCCCGCTTACAATGAGCAGTTCTTC	CASSYAAGPAYNEQFF
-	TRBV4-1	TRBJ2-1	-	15	TGCGCCAGCAGCCAAGTAGCGGACCCCTACAATGAGCAGTTCTTC	CASSQVADPYNEQFF
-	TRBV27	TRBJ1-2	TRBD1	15	TGTGCCAGCAGTTCTTATCGGACAGGCAACTATGGCTACACCTTC	CASSSYRTGNYGYTF
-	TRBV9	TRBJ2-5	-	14	TGTGCCAGCAGCGTAGGGGCCATCCAAGAGACCCAGTACTTC	CASSVGAIQETQYF
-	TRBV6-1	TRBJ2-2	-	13	TGTGCCAGTTTGCCGGGGAACACCGGGGAGCTGTTTTTT	CASLPGNTGELFF
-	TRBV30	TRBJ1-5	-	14	TGTGCCATGCGGGGAGGGGAGAGCAATCAGCCCCAGCATTTT	CAMRGGESNQPQHF
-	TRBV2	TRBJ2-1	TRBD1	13	TGTGCCACCGGGACAGGGGCCTACAATGCGCAGTTCTTC	CATGTGAYNAQFF
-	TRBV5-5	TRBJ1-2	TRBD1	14	TGTGCCAGCAGCTTGTACCCCCAGGGGGCCGGCTACACCTTC	CASSLYPQGAGYTF
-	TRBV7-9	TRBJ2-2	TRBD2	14	TGTGCCAGCCGACTAGCGGGATTCACCGGGGAGCTGTTTTTT	CASRLAGFTGELFF
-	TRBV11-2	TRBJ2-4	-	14	TGTGCCAGCAGCTTTGGGATCAGGGGGGACATTCAGTACTTC	CASSFGIRGDIQYF
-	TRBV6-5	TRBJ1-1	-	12	TGTGCCAGCAGTCCCAGGGTAACTGAAGCTTTCTTT	CASSPRVTEAFF
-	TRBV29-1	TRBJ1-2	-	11	TGCAGCGCAGGGGAAGGAGGTGGCTACACCTTC	CSAGEGGGYTF
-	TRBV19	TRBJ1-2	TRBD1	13	TGTGCCAGTAGTATCACAGGGGAGGATGGCTACACCTTC	CASSITGEDGYTF
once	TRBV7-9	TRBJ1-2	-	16	TGTGCCAGCAGCTTGGGGCCCGGCGGTTCTAACTATGGCTACACCTTC	CASSLGPGGSNYGYTF
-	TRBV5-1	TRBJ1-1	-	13	TGCGCCAGCACTGTCGTGTCCGGTACTGAAGCTTTCTTT	CASTVVSGTEAFF
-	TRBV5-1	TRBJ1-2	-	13	TGCGCCAGCAGCTTGGCCTATAGCGACGGCTACACCTTC	CASSLAYSDGYTF
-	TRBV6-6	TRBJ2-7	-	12	TGTGCCAGCAGCAGCAGGGTGAGCGAGCAGTACTTC	CASSSRVSEQYF
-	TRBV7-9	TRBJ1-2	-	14	TGTGCCAGCAGCTTAGAACGGTATAACTATGGCTACACCTTC	CASSLERYNYGYTF
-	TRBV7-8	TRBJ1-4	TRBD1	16	TGTGCCAGCAGCGGAACAGGGGGTGCAGCTAATGAAAAACTGTTTTTT	CASSGTGGAANEKLFF
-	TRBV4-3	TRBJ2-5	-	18	TGCGCCAGCAGCCAAGCTGTCGGTAGCGTTTTATCCCAAGAGACCCAGTACTTC	CASSQAVGSVLSQETQYF
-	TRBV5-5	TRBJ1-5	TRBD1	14	TGTGCCAGCAGCCGACAGGGCTTAGGACAGCCCCAGCATTTT	CASSRQGLGQPQHF
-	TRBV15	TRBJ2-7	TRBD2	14	TGTGCAGTGGGACTAGCGGGAGTAGACGACGAGCAGTACTTC	CAVGLAGVDDEQYF
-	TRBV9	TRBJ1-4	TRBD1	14	TGTGCCAGCACCGACAGGGCAACTAATGAAAAACTGTTTTTT	CASTDRATNEKLFF
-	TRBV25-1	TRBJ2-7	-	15	TGTGCCACCAAACCGAAGACTAGGCAGGCTTACGAGCAGTACTTC	CATKPKTRQAYEQYF
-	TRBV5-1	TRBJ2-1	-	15	TGCGCCAGCAGCTTGGGCGGGGATTTCTACAATGAGCAGTTCTTC	CASSLGGDFYNEQFF
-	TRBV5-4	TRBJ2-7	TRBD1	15	TGTGCCAGCAGCTTCCGCGCAGGGGGAGACTACGAGCAGTACTTC	CASSFRAGGDYEQYF
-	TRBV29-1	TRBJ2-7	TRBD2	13	TGCAGCGTTGGACTAGCGGGAGCTTACGAGCAGTACTTC	CSVGLAGAYEQYF
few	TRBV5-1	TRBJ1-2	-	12	TGCGCCAGCAGCTTGGAGGGGAATGGCTACACCTTC	CASSLEGNGYTF
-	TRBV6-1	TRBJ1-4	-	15	TGTGCCAGCAGCTTCACTGCGGGAGGTAATGAAAAACTGTTTTTT	CASSFTAGGNEKLFF